This T cell receptor (beta chain) was identified in a study of CD8+ T cells in alopecia areata. Study-wide points: Because one nonresponder was included, the link of baseline CD8+ expansion to response is considered uncertain.

Reverse transcribed after extraction, RNA yielded cDNA as the sequencing template. The protocol was immunoSEQ multiplex PCR, while the TCRdb copy is restricted to in-frame clones and leaves out a portion. The top ten clones hold 25% to 35% of a sample with 100,000 to 150,000 clones, roughly 58% of them seen once. In regard to this clone: Its antigen is not known.

Treatment of the sample: oral pan-JAK inhibitor, 5-10 mg twice daily. The CDR3 length is 14 residues. Germline V lookup: CDR1 MNHEY, CDR2 SMNVEV (reference sequence). The germline V and J ends were trimmed by 2 bases and 3 bases, with 11 bases remaining between them. This specimen was CD8+ T cells sorted from blood, taken at week 4, from a patient treated with tofacitinib. The V call is TRBV27, the J call TRBJ2-7; a weak D match, TRBD1 (6 bases). The TCR was taken from a human donor with alopecia areata. The CDR3 loop reads CASSLQGTSYEQYF. In nucleotides, the CDR3 is TGTGCCAGCAGTTTACAGGGGACAAGCTACGAGCAGTACTTC.